Listed here are 3 T cell receptor beta chains from one sample, sequenced in a study of regulatory T cells in long-lasting Graves disease. Arm-PCR of CDR3 regions and iRepertoire HTBI primers were the basis on which TCR beta libraries were built. TCRdb analysed the multiplex PCR reads with MiXCR anew, one entry per CDR3 protein. This sample yields roughly 420,000 distinct CDR3 sequences, of which 15% to 20% are seen a single time; about 10% belongs to the top ten. As for time point: newly diagnosed GD, antithyroid drugs for less than 3 months. Construction of the TCR library relied on RNA isolated from PBMCs. These data are also associated with another study on T cells in Graves' hyperthyroidism and ophthalmopathy.

The sequences come from peripheral blood mononuclear cells (PBMCs), collected at new diagnosis, from a patient treated with antithyroid drugs. These receptors came from a woman aged 25 to 39 with Graves disease.

This clonotype was counted many times. The V gene is TRBV11-2, the J gene TRBJ2-7, with TRBD1 matching 9 bases. CDR3 length: 16 residues. J gave up 1 base and V 5 bases, and 9 bases lay outside the gene matches. CDR1 and CDR2 from the germline V gene are SGHAT and FQNNGV. CDR3 sequence reads: CASSRQGQGSSYEQYF. CDR3 nucleotide sequence: TGTGCCAGCAGCCGGCAGGGACAGGGATCATCCTACGAGCAGTACTTC. The variable domain in full, with the rest retrieved from reference TRBV11-2 and TRBJ2-7, is EAGVAQSPRYKIIEKRQSVAFWCNPISGHATLYWYQQILGQGPKLLIQFQNNGVVDDSQLPKDRFSAERLKGVDSTLKIQPAKLEDSAVYLCASSRQGQGSSYEQYFGPGTRLTVT.

Ten or more counts support this clonotype. This chain connects TRBV6-2 or TRBV6-3 to TRBJ2-1; 15 positions match TRBD2. The junction had 9 bases not matched to a gene; V was cut back by 6 bases and J by 9 bases. Germline values: CDR1 MNHEY, CDR2 SVGEGT. CDR3 length equals 16 residues. The CDR3 spells CASRLRPGLAGGEQFF. CDR3 in DNA: TGTGCCAGCAGACTTCGACCGGGACTAGCGGGAGGTGAGCAGTTCTTC.

V usage is TRBV3-1 and J usage is TRBJ2-3, with D uncertain. Trimming stripped 6 bases from V and 9 bases from J, with 16 bases between. Germline V gives CDR1 LGHDT, CDR2 YNNKEL (reference sequence). The CDR3 has 13 residues. The CDR3 sequence is CASRGPGARTQYF. For the CDR3, the DNA is TGTGCCAGCAGGGGTCCCGGCGCTAGGACGCAGTATTTT.